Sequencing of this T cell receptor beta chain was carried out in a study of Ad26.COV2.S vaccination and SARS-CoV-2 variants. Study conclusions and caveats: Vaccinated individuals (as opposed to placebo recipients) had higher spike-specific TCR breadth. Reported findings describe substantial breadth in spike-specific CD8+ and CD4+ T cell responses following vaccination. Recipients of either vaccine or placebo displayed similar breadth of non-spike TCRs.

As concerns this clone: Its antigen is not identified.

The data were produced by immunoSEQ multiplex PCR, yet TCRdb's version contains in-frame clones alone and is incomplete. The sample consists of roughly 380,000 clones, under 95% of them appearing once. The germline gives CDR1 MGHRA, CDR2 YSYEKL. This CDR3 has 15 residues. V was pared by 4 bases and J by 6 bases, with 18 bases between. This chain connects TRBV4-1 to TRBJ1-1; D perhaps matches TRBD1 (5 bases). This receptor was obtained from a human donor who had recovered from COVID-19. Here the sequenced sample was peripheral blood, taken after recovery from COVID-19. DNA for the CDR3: TGCGCCAGCAGCCCTAGGGAGGGGACGGGGCCTGAAGCTTTCTTT. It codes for CASSPREGTGPEAFF.